This T cell receptor (beta chain) was captured by sequencing in a study of blood T cell repertoires in COVID-19. Across the whole study: Sites in the United States, Italy and Spain provided acute and convalescent COVID-19 samples. In each case, the material was cDNA or gDNA derived from T cells, B-cell-depleted T cells, or PBMCs.

Original analysis: Estimation of nucleated cell counts relied on the amplification of reference gene primers. Clones were read by immunoSEQ multiplex PCR, and TCRdb kept only the in-frame ones, dropping some. V, J and clone size are taken as reported in that table, and D and trimming were inferred from the DNA itself. The sample carries a few hundred thousand clones, about 89% recorded once. V shed 6 bases and J shed 12 bases, with 20 bases lying between them. The CDR3 has 13 residues. The germline CDR1 and CDR2 sequences are SNHLY and FYNNEI. Material for sequencing was peripheral blood. This TCR came from a man younger than 35 who had recovered from COVID-19. V is TRBV2 and J is TRBJ1-1; D is unresolved. The CDR3 DNA is TGTGCCAGCAGCGATGATTCCTTCCCGGAGACTTTCTTT. Translated, it gives CASSDDSFPETFF.